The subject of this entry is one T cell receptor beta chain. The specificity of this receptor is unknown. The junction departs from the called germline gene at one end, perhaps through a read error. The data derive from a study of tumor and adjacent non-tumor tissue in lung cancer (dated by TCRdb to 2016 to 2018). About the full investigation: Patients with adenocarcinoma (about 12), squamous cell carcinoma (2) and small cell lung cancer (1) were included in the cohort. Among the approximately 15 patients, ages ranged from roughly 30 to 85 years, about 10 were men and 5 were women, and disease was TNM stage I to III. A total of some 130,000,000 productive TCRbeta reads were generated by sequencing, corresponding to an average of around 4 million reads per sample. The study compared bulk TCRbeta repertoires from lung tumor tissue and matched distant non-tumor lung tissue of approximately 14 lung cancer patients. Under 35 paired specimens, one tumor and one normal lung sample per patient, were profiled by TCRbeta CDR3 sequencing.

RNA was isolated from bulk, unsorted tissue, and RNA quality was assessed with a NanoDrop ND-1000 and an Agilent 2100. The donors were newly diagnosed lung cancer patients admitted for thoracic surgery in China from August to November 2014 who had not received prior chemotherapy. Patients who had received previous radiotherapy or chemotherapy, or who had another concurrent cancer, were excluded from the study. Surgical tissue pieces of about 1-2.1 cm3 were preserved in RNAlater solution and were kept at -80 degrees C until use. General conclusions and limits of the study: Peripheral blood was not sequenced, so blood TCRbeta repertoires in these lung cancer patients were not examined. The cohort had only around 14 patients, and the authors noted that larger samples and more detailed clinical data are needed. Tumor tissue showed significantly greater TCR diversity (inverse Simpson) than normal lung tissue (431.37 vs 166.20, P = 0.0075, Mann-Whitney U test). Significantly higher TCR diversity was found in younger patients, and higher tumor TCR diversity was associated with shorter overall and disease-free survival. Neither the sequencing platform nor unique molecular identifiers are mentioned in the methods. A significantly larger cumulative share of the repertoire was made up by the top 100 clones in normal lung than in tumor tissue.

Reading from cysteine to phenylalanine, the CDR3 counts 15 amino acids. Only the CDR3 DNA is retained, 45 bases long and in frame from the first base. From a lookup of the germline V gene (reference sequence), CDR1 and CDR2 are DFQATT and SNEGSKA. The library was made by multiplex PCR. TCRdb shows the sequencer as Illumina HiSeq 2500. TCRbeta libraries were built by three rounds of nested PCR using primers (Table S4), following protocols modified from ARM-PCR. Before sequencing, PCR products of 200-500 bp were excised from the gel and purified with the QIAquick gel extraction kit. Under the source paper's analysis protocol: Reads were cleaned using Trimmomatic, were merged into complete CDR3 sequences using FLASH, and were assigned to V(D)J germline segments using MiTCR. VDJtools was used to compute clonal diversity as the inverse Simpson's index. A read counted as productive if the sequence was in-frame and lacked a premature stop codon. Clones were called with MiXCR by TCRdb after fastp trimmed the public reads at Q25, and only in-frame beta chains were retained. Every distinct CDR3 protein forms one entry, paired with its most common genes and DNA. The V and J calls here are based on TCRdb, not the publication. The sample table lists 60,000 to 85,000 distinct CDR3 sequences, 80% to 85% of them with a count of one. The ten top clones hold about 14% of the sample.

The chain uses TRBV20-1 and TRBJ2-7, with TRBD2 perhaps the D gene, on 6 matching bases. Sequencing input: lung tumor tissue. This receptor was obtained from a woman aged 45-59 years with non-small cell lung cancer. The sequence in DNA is TGCATTGCTAGAGCCCTGGAGGGGACGAACCACGATCAGTACTTC. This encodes CIARALEGTNHDQYF.